These 5 T cell receptor beta chains came from one sample sequenced in a study of early T cells in non-severe SARS-CoV-2 infection. TCRdb re-called the 5' RACE reads with MiXCR, one entry per CDR3 protein. The table has tens of thousands of distinct CDR3 sequences, about 11% seen once. Sequencing used whole blood, obtained at baseline. Every receptor here comes from an adult who was a healthcare worker with PCR-confirmed SARS-CoV-2 infection or an uninfected control (not recorded which).

There are a few counts of this clonotype. V is TRBV12-3 or TRBV12-4 and J is TRBJ1-1, with D hard to call. V lost 5 bases and J 0 bases, leaving 10 bases between the germline ends. The CDR3 totals 14 residues. The CDR3 here is CASSPQAVNTEAFF. The DNA of the CDR3 is TGTGCCAGCAGTCCCCAGGCGGTGAACACTGAAGCTTTCTTT.

The chain links TRBV10-3 to TRBJ1-5; D unclear. Per germline, CDR1 ENHRY and CDR2 SYGVKD. The CDR3 runs to 12 residues. V was cut by 8 bases and J by 4 bases, with 9 bases left in between. This CDR3 is CAIGAQNQPQHF. The CDR3, as DNA: TGTGCCATCGGAGCCCAAAATCAGCCCCAGCATTTT.

The chain employs TRBV7-3 and TRBJ2-1; D uncertain. Germline V gene sequence: CDR1 SGHTA, CDR2 FQGTGA. The CDR3 contains 15 residues. Trimming took off 2 bases at V and 7 bases at J, with 15 bases between the two ends. CDR3 loop: CASSLVADDANEQFF. In DNA form, the CDR3 reads TGTGCCAGCAGCTTAGTCGCCGATGACGCGAATGAGCAGTTCTTC.

Comments on this clonotype: A single base separates this from a much larger clone, so it may be a read error. The chain joins TRBV6-2 or TRBV6-3 to TRBJ2-1; the D is unclear. The germline V gene encodes CDR1 MNHEY and CDR2 SVGEGT. The CDR3 has 18 amino acids. This chain's CDR3 is CTSSYSNWAVSSYNEQFF. CDR3 nucleotides: TGTACCAGCAGTTACTCGAATTGGGCAGTAAGCTCCTACAATGAGCAGTTCTTC.

This chain joins TRBV12-3 or TRBV12-4 and TRBJ1-2, with no clear D. This CDR3 comprises 13 residues. Trimming shortened V by 2 bases and J by 8 bases, and 12 bases separated the two germline ends. The CDR3 loop reads CASSLIAGVGYTF. The CDR3 nucleotides read TGTGCCAGCAGTTTAATCGCCGGAGTGGGCTACACCTTC.